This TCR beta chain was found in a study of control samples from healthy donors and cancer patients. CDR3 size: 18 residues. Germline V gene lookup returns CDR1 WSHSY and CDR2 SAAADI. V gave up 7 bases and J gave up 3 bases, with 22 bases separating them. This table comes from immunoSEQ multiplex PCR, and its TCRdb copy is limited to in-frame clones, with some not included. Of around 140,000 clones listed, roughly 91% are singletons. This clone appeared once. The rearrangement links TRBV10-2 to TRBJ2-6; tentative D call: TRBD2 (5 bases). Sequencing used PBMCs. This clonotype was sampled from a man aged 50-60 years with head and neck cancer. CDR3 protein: CASTPFREIGLGANVLTF. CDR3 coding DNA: TGCGCCAGCACCCCCTTTAGGGAGATCGGACTTGGGGCCAACGTCCTGACTTTC.